Listed here are 25 T cell receptor beta chains from one sample, sequenced in a study of cytomegalovirus exposure and HLA in healthy donors. Here immunoSEQ multiplex PCR was the method, and the copy in TCRdb shows in-frame clones only, minus some. The sample lists over 200,000 clones; just over 85% were seen once. Sequencing was carried out using PBMCs. The source of these receptors is a woman younger than 35 in good health and CMV-seronegative.

V usage is TRBV19 and J usage is TRBJ2-5; D is perhaps TRBD2 (6 bases). CDR1 is LNHDA, CDR2 SQIVND, per germline (reference sequence). V lost 2 bases to trimming and J lost 3 bases, with 10 bases between them. CDR3 length equals 14 residues. CDR3 protein: CASSIILAEETQYF. The CDR3 DNA follows: TGTGCCAGTAGTATAATACTAGCTGAAGAGACCCAGTACTTC.

The chain couples TRBV19 to TRBJ1-1; 7 positions match TRBD1. V dropped 7 bases and J dropped 0; count of bases not matched to a gene: 8. Germline loops: CDR1 LNHDA, CDR2 SQIVND (reference sequence). This CDR3 has 15 residues. The CDR3 region is CASKVQGEMNTEAFF. The CDR3 bases are TGTGCCAGTAAGGTCCAGGGGGAAATGAACACTGAAGCTTTCTTT.

This sequence joins TRBV27 and TRBJ2-7, with no clear D. This CDR3 spans 13 amino acids. Per the germline V gene, CDR1 is MNHEY and CDR2 is SMNVEV (reference sequence). V lost 5 bases, J lost 4 bases, and 12 bases lay in between. The CDR3 sequence is CASSPGKGYEQYF. The CDR3 bases are TGTGCCAGCAGTCCAGGAAAAGGATACGAGCAGTACTTC.

This clone came up once. This rearrangement joins TRBV29-1 to TRBJ2-7, with D perhaps matching TRBD1 (6 bases). The germline V and J ends were trimmed by 7 bases and 6 bases, with 13 bases remaining between them. CDR1 and CDR2 from the germline V gene are SQVTM and ANQGSEA. The CDR3 loop spans 11 amino acids. This CDR3 reads CSAYRAGEQYF. The CDR3 DNA is TGCAGCGCTTACAGGGCTGGCGAGCAGTACTTC.

The chain recombines TRBV2 with TRBJ2-3; 9 nucleotides match TRBD2. V shed 4 bases and J 7 bases; nucleotides not matched to a gene: 3. This CDR3 is built from 13 residues. Germline V gene sequence: CDR1 SNHLY, CDR2 FYNNEI. CDR3 bases: TGTGCCAGCAGTGGGGCTAGCGGGAATACGCAGTATTTT. Translating gives CASSGASGNTQYF. Full variable domain (outside the CDR3, taken from reference TRBV2 and TRBJ2-3): EPEVTQTPSHQVTQMGQEVILRCVPISNHLYFYWYRQILGQKVEFLVSFYNNEISEKSEIFDDQFSVERPDGSNFTLKIRSTKLEDSAMYFCASSGASGNTQYFGPGTRLTVL.

This clone was counted once. The V and J genes are TRBV6-5 and TRBJ2-1; tentatively, D is TRBD2 (6 bases). From germline, CDR1 is MNHEY and CDR2 SVGAGI. The CDR3 runs 14 residues. Trimming stripped 3 bases from V and 5 bases from J, with 11 bases between. The CDR3 DNA follows: TGTGCCAGCAGTTATCGCGGGGCCGACAATGAGCAGTTCTTC. Protein: CASSYRGADNEQFF.

The chain couples TRBV6-1 to TRBJ1-3, with 7 bases that match TRBD1. The CDR3 contains 14 residues. The V segment lost 5 bases and the J segment 4 bases; nucleotides outside the gene matches: 5. Germline V lookup: CDR1 MNHNS, CDR2 SASEGT. The CDR3 loop is CASSTLGQGNTIYF. The CDR3 region has the DNA TGTGCCAGCAGTACCCTGGGACAGGGAAACACCATATATTTT.

This clone was seen just once. The chain recombines TRBV27 with TRBJ1-2; 8 bases map to TRBD1. Trimming at V came to 4 bases and at J to 8 bases, leaving 18 bases not matched to a gene. The CDR3 runs to 17 residues. Germline CDR1 reads MNHEY; CDR2 reads SMNVEV (reference sequence). CDR3 DNA sequence: TGTGCCAGCAGTTCTTATTGGGATTCGGACAGGGCCCTCGGCTACACCTTC. Its translation: CASSSYWDSDRALGYTF.

The genes are TRBV5-6 and TRBJ1-2; 11 nucleotides agree with TRBD1. CDR3 length equals 14 residues. The V segment lost 4 bases and the J segment 7 bases; nucleotides outside the gene matches: 6. Germline lookup yields CDR1 SGHDT and CDR2 YYEEEE. CDR3 bases: TGTGCCAGCAGCCCGGACAGGGGGCCTGGTGGCTACACCTTC. It translates to CASSPDRGPGGYTF.

The V call is TRBV28, the J call TRBJ2-3; 15 nucleotides match TRBD2. This CDR3 contains 20 residues. V lost 2 bases and J lost 6; bases outside the gene matches: 15. The germline V gene has CDR1 MDHEN and CDR2 SYDVKM. The CDR3 region has the DNA TGTGCCAGCAGTTTAGAGGAGGTGGGACTAGCGGGAGGAGGAGTTGATACGCAGTATTTT. As protein: CASSLEEVGLAGGGVDTQYF.

This clone appeared a single time. V usage is TRBV28 and J usage is TRBJ2-1; the D gene is possibly TRBD2 (6 bases). CDR3 length: 15 residues. V lost 2 bases and J 4 bases, leaving 12 bases between the germline ends. Looked up from germline, CDR1 is MDHEN and CDR2 is SYDVKM. CDR3 in amino acids: CASSLAGRDYNEQFF. The CDR3 DNA is TGTGCCAGCAGTTTAGCGGGACGGGATTACAATGAGCAGTTCTTC.

The rearrangement joins TRBV6-1 to TRBJ1-2, with TRBD1 identical over 10 bases. V gave up 2 bases and J gave up 3 bases; unmatched junction bases: 12. Per the germline V gene, CDR1 is MNHNS and CDR2 is SASEGT. The CDR3 sequence is 18 residues long. CDR3 loop: CASSEYGDRGRWYYGYTF. In DNA, the CDR3 is TGTGCCAGCAGTGAATATGGGGACAGGGGACGGTGGTACTATGGCTACACCTTC.

The chain employs TRBV5-4 and TRBJ2-7, with 10 bases fitting TRBD1. The CDR3 contains 15 residues. Germline trimming cut 4 bases from V and 6 bases from J; bases unmatched to any gene: 10. CDR1 and CDR2 (germline): SGHNT, YYREEE (reference sequence). CDR3 nucleotide sequence: TGTGCCAGCAGCCAGGGGAGGACAGGGGGAGCCGAGCAGTACTTC. This translates into CASSQGRTGGAEQYF.

The chain employs TRBV14 and TRBJ2-7, with 11 bases aligning to TRBD1. Losses at the gene ends were 4 bases for V and 2 bases for J; bases not matched to a gene: 1. The CDR3 sequence is 14 residues long. Germline V gives CDR1 SGHDN, CDR2 FVKESK. The CDR3 loop is CASSPGQGAYEQYF. Here the CDR3 DNA reads TGTGCCAGCAGCCCGGGACAGGGGGCCTACGAGCAGTACTTC.

The genes are TRBV19 and TRBJ1-5; tentatively, D is TRBD1 (5 bases). Germline V CDR1 and CDR2: LNHDA, SQIVND (reference sequence). V was pared by 5 bases and J by 4 bases, with 18 bases between. The CDR3 covers 16 residues. The CDR3 bases are TGTGCCAGTAGTGCCTTGGCGGGGCAGATAAATCAGCCCCAGCATTTT. It specifies CASSALAGQINQPQHF.

The chain carries TRBV29-1 and TRBJ2-2; 9 nucleotides line up with TRBD1. The germline V gene has CDR1 SQVTM and CDR2 ANQGSEA. Trimming removed 5 bases from V and 0 bases from J; junction bases left unmatched: 10. The CDR3 loop spans 17 amino acids. CDR3 in amino acids: CSVYSLQGAANTGELFF. The CDR3, as DNA: TGCAGCGTTTACTCATTACAGGGGGCCGCGAACACCGGGGAGCTGTTTTTT.

The genes are TRBV10-3 and TRBJ2-2, with TRBD2 as a possible D gene (5 bases). CDR1 is ENHRY and CDR2 is SYGVKD in the germline V gene. V was clipped by 6 bases and J by 3 bases, with 14 bases between them. The CDR3 is 15 amino acids. CDR3 bases: TGTGCCATCAGCCGAGGGCAGGCAGACACCGGGGAGCTGTTTTTT. Residues: CAISRGQADTGELFF.

The gene calls are TRBV18 and TRBJ1-1; D not certain. Trimming stripped 1 base from V and 3 bases from J, with 15 bases between. The CDR3 runs to 16 residues. CDR1 KGHSH and CDR2 LQKENI come from the germline V gene. The CDR3 DNA follows: TGTGCCAGCTCACCACTGCCGACGGCGAGGCACACTGAAGCTTTCTTT. Protein: CASSPLPTARHTEAFF. Using reference TRBV18 and TRBJ1-1 for the parts outside the CDR3, the full variable domain is NAGVMQNPRHLVRRRGQEARLRCSPMKGHSHVYWYRQLPEEGLKFMVYLQKENIIDESGMPKERFSAEFPKEGPSILRIQQVVRGDSAAYFCASSPLPTARHTEAFFGQGTRLTVV.

The chain links TRBV5-4 to TRBJ1-2; maybe TRBD1 (5 bases). Germline CDR1 SGHNT, CDR2 YYREEE (reference sequence). This CDR3 has 13 residues. V dropped 0 bases and J dropped 5 bases, with 8 bases sitting between them. The CDR3 nucleotides are TGTGCCAGCAGCTTGGACAGGCTATATGGCTACACCTTC. Translated, it gives CASSLDRLYGYTF.

The CDR3 protein is CASSPTSGYTF. In nucleotides, the CDR3 is TGTGCCAGCAGCCCAACATCGGGCTACACCTTC. The V and J genes are TRBV7-2 and TRBJ1-2; D call uncertain. The CDR3 is 11 residues long. Germline CDR1 and CDR2: SGHTA and FQGNSA. Trimming left V 5 bases short and J 8 bases short, with 9 bases between.

The chain recombines TRBV2 with TRBJ1-2; the D gene is possibly TRBD1 (5 bases). The germline V and J ends were trimmed by 10 bases and 2 bases, with 11 bases remaining between them. This CDR3 contains 12 residues. CDR1 and CDR2 from the germline V gene are SNHLY and FYNNEI. The chain's CDR3 is CAIRPGNYGYTF. CDR3 coding DNA: TGTGCCATCCGACCAGGGAACTATGGCTACACCTTC.

This clone was observed a single time. The chain couples TRBV11-3 to TRBJ2-1; D is uncertain. This CDR3 is built from 12 residues. Germline CDR1 SGHNT, CDR2 YENEEA. Trimming removed 3 bases from V and 7 bases from J, with 7 bases in between. CDR3 residues: CASSFGANEQFF. CDR3 nucleotide sequence: TGTGCCAGCAGCTTCGGAGCGAATGAGCAGTTCTTC.

This clone was found a few times. This sequence joins TRBV6-1 and TRBJ2-7; D unclear. Germline loops: CDR1 MNHNS, CDR2 SASEGT. Between the trimmed V and J ends, which lost 5 bases and 5 bases, there was a span of 13 bases. There are 13 residues in the CDR3. The CDR3 coding sequence is TGTGCCAGCAGTCCACTCACTTTGAACGAGCAGTACTTC. It yields the protein CASSPLTLNEQYF.

The chain is built from TRBV9 and TRBJ1-1; possible D gene TRBD1, 5 bases. Trimming cost V 0 bases and J 4 bases, with 7 bases left between them. CDR1 and CDR2 from the germline V gene are SGDLS and YYNGEE. The CDR3 extends over 13 amino acids. In DNA form, the CDR3 reads TGTGCCAGCAGCGTAGGAAGGGGCACTGAAGCTTTCTTT. It yields the protein CASSVGRGTEAFF.

This clone showed up just once. The V call is TRBV27, the J call TRBJ2-7, with TRBD2 as a possible D gene (5 bases). The CDR3 spans 14 residues. Germline V CDR1 and CDR2: MNHEY, SMNVEV (reference sequence). V lost 2 bases, J lost 4 bases, and 12 bases lay in between. CDR3 sequence (DNA): TGTGCCAGCAGTTTAAGAGGACTCAAGTACGAGCAGTACTTC. Translation: CASSLRGLKYEQYF.